The rows below give T cell receptor beta chains drawn from one sample of a study of T cells after yellow fever vaccination. From the 5' RACE reads, TCRdb called clonotypes with MiXCR, one entry per CDR3 protein. Here the sample spans under 350,000 distinct CDR3 sequences, 4.1% being singletons. The specimen comprised PBMCs, sampled 5 days after the yellow fever booster vaccination. These receptors all stem from a man aged 18 to 29 who received the YFV17D yellow fever vaccine. CDR3s include the opening cysteine and the closing phenylalanine or tryptophan. Fields, in order: V gene, J gene, D gene, clone size, CDR3 protein. The D gene is left open where the match is weak. Some rows have no size entry. The others give once, few or many, or a class for an expanded clone.

V gene: TRBV9
J gene: TRBJ1-2
D gene: .
clone size: few
CDR3 protein: CASTSQGYGYTF

V gene: TRBV5-1
J gene: TRBJ2-3
D gene: .
clone size: many
CDR3 protein: CASSLQGMGTDTQYF

V gene: TRBV6-2/TRBV6-3
J gene: TRBJ2-7
D gene: TRBD1
clone size: many
CDR3 protein: CASSQGQSSYEQYF

V gene: TRBV12-3/TRBV12-4
J gene: TRBJ2-3
D gene: .
clone size: few
CDR3 protein: CASSWPASTDTQYF

V gene: TRBV5-1
J gene: TRBJ1-1
D gene: TRBD1
clone size: .
CDR3 protein: CASSLWGQGTEAFF

V gene: TRBV13
J gene: TRBJ1-2
D gene: .
clone size: .
CDR3 protein: CASSSTYPGYTF

V gene: TRBV11-2
J gene: TRBJ1-2
D gene: TRBD1
clone size: .
CDR3 protein: CASSSRPFTGGDYGYTF

V gene: TRBV13
J gene: TRBJ2-7
D gene: TRBD2
clone size: few
CDR3 protein: CASSLSVSGGSYEQYF

V gene: TRBV12-3/TRBV12-4
J gene: TRBJ2-1
D gene: .
clone size: .
CDR3 protein: CAVILASYNEQFF

V gene: TRBV6-2/TRBV6-3
J gene: TRBJ1-5
D gene: .
clone size: few
CDR3 protein: CASSYDLTGLDSNQPQHF

V gene: TRBV7-2
J gene: TRBJ2-1
D gene: TRBD2
clone size: .
CDR3 protein: CASSFTAGVGNEQFF

V gene: TRBV7-6
J gene: TRBJ2-1
D gene: TRBD1
clone size: .
CDR3 protein: CASSLPRDRGGEQFF

V gene: TRBV11-2
J gene: TRBJ2-1
D gene: .
clone size: few
CDR3 protein: CASSLDWGAVYNEQFF

V gene: TRBV3-1
J gene: TRBJ2-2
D gene: .
clone size: .
CDR3 protein: CASSQALGRVNTGELFF

V gene: TRBV29-1
J gene: TRBJ2-1
D gene: .
clone size: many
CDR3 protein: CSVEDHGGRSYNEQFF

V gene: TRBV28
J gene: TRBJ1-5
D gene: .
clone size: few
CDR3 protein: CASSSGQYGSNQPQHF

V gene: TRBV7-2
J gene: TRBJ1-4
D gene: .
clone size: .
CDR3 protein: CASSPTRVLEKLFF

V gene: TRBV27
J gene: TRBJ2-3
D gene: .
clone size: few
CDR3 protein: CASSLAVGADTQYF

V gene: TRBV5-6
J gene: TRBJ2-1
D gene: TRBD2
clone size: many
CDR3 protein: CASSLTSGGPSSYNEQFF

V gene: TRBV18
J gene: TRBJ2-2
D gene: .
clone size: many
CDR3 protein: CASSPGENTGELFF

V gene: TRBV5-1
J gene: TRBJ2-7
D gene: .
clone size: many
CDR3 protein: CASSWDGSYEQYF

V gene: TRBV4-3
J gene: TRBJ2-2
D gene: TRBD2
clone size: few
CDR3 protein: CASSRGLAVNTGELFF

V gene: TRBV7-9
J gene: TRBJ1-1
D gene: .
clone size: .
CDR3 protein: CASSPVEGRYSPEAFF

V gene: TRBV20-1
J gene: TRBJ1-5
D gene: TRBD1
clone size: many
CDR3 protein: CSAREQGLEQPQHF

V gene: TRBV25-1
J gene: TRBJ2-1
D gene: .
clone size: many
CDR3 protein: CASSEFRGRNNEQFF

V gene: TRBV6-1
J gene: TRBJ2-1
D gene: TRBD2
clone size: .
CDR3 protein: CASSEHHGGEEFF

V gene: TRBV2
J gene: TRBJ2-4
D gene: TRBD1
clone size: .
CDR3 protein: CASRATGVAKNIQYF

V gene: TRBV7-2
J gene: TRBJ2-3
D gene: TRBD2
clone size: many
CDR3 protein: CASSAQPTSGGTDTQYF

V gene: TRBV4-3
J gene: TRBJ2-6
D gene: .
clone size: few
CDR3 protein: CASSQVGIGGANVLTF

V gene: TRBV20-1
J gene: TRBJ2-5
D gene: .
clone size: .
CDR3 protein: CSARGQVKETQYF

V gene: TRBV4-2
J gene: TRBJ1-3
D gene: TRBD1
clone size: few
CDR3 protein: CASSQALWDSSGNTIYF

V gene: TRBV29-1
J gene: TRBJ2-3
D gene: .
clone size: .
CDR3 protein: CSVDRATDTLSTDTQYF

V gene: TRBV28
J gene: TRBJ2-2
D gene: TRBD1
clone size: few
CDR3 protein: CASSLDRGKFTGELFF

V gene: TRBV11-2
J gene: TRBJ2-5
D gene: .
clone size: .
CDR3 protein: CASSAISGRGDQYF

V gene: TRBV29-1
J gene: TRBJ2-4
D gene: TRBD2
clone size: .
CDR3 protein: CSVGGTGGGIQYF

V gene: TRBV9
J gene: TRBJ2-5
D gene: TRBD2
clone size: .
CDR3 protein: CASSGSGGNQETQYF

V gene: TRBV29-1
J gene: TRBJ2-5
D gene: .
clone size: few
CDR3 protein: CSVVVLNRGETQYF

V gene: TRBV11-2
J gene: TRBJ2-3
D gene: .
clone size: few
CDR3 protein: CASSLASPKDTQYF

V gene: TRBV24-1
J gene: TRBJ2-5
D gene: .
clone size: many
CDR3 protein: CATSDPAASGQETQYF

V gene: TRBV6-5
J gene: TRBJ1-1
D gene: .
clone size: .
CDR3 protein: CASSYYGGEAFF

V gene: TRBV9
J gene: TRBJ2-3
D gene: TRBD2
clone size: .
CDR3 protein: CARSWEGYTQYF

V gene: TRBV11-2
J gene: TRBJ1-4
D gene: .
clone size: many
CDR3 protein: CASSPGRNEKLFF

V gene: TRBV6-2/TRBV6-3
J gene: TRBJ2-5
D gene: .
clone size: .
CDR3 protein: CASSYSSRGETQYF

V gene: TRBV7-2
J gene: TRBJ2-3
D gene: .
clone size: few
CDR3 protein: CASKWHEGTDTQYF

V gene: TRBV20-1
J gene: TRBJ2-1
D gene: TRBD2
clone size: few
CDR3 protein: CSADRPGTSASNEQFF